This T cell receptor beta chain was sequenced during a study of PD-1 blockade in mismatch repair-deficient tumors. As for the study in general: Enrolled about 2012-2017, patients had progressing, pretreated mismatch repair-deficient cancers of about a dozen types.

TCRs were sequenced from a few patients responding to pembrolizumab. Clones were sequenced by immunoSEQ multiplex PCR, and TCRdb holds only the in-frame ones, with some missing. The sample has around 100,000 clones, over 60% seen once; the top ten hold about 5.1%. There are 16 residues in the CDR3. The V gene's germline CDR1 is SEHNR and CDR2 FQNEAQ (reference sequence). Unmatched junction bases numbered 10, after V lost 5 bases and J lost 4 bases. The receptor was derived from an adult with mismatch repair-deficient cancer. Material: peripheral blood, obtained 60 weeks after starting pembrolizumab. The chain links TRBV7-9 to TRBJ2-1; 8 nucleotides agree with TRBD2. The CDR3 DNA follows: TGTGCCAGCAGCATTCTAGGGACTAGGGCTTACAATGAGCAGTTCTTC. It encodes CASSILGTRAYNEQFF.